These 29 T cell receptor beta chains were sequenced from one sample in a study of cytomegalovirus exposure and HLA in healthy donors (dated by TCRdb to 2016 to 2017). Library method: the immunoSEQ multiplex PCR assay. The multiplex PCR relied on a mix of 60 forward primers for TCR Vbeta segments and 13 reverse primers for TCR Jbeta segments. This immuneACCESS table, as held by TCRdb, lists in-frame sequences with V and J called but not all clones. Of the missing ones, under half trace to an unresolved V gene in checked studies; the others have no known cause. For this sample there are fewer than 200,000 clones; roughly 85% appear just once. The ten top clones hold 0.65% to 0.75% of the sample. Sequenced input: PBMCs. Receptors were obtained from a woman in her thirties or forties in good health and CMV-seronegative.

V is TRBV6-1 and J is TRBJ1-3, with TRBD1 as a possible D gene (6 bases). Germline values: CDR1 MNHNS, CDR2 SASEGT. V was clipped by 5 bases and J by 0 bases, with 11 bases between them. CDR3 length: 15 amino acids. DNA for the CDR3: TGTGCCAGCAGTAACAGGGAGAACTCTGGAAACACCATATATTTT. Residues: CASSNRENSGNTIYF.

V usage is TRBV7-2 and J usage is TRBJ2-7; D possibly corresponds to TRBD2 (5 bases). The germline gives CDR1 SGHTA, CDR2 FQGNSA. This CDR3 comprises 16 residues. V lost 1 base and J lost 5, with 18 bases in between. The CDR3 reads CASSLGGFGPPDEQYF. The CDR3 nucleotides are TGTGCCAGCAGCTTAGGAGGGTTCGGGCCGCCGGACGAGCAGTACTTC.

This chain connects TRBV5-4 to TRBJ2-3; 7 bases agree with TRBD2. Germline lookup yields CDR1 SGHNT and CDR2 YYREEE (reference sequence). The CDR3 has 18 amino acids. The junction had 17 bases not matched to a gene; V was cut back by 3 bases and J by 4 bases. CDR3 nucleotide sequence: TGTGCCAGCAGCTCGTTAGCGGGCGGGCCCCCGGGCGCAGATACGCAGTATTTT. Protein product: CASSSLAGGPPGADTQYF.

The gene calls are TRBV6-1 and TRBJ2-3, with D possibly being TRBD2 (6 bases). CDR3 length equals 15 residues. Trimming stripped 4 bases from V and 0 bases from J, with 11 bases between. From germline, CDR1 is MNHNS and CDR2 SASEGT. CDR3 nucleotide sequence: TGTGCCAGCAGTGGGGCTGGGGGGAGCACAGATACGCAGTATTTT. Residues: CASSGAGGSTDTQYF.

The chain employs TRBV7-2 and TRBJ1-1, with TRBD1 as a possible D gene (5 bases). CDR1 and CDR2 (germline): SGHTA, FQGNSA. Trimming stripped 1 base from V and 3 bases from J, with 12 bases between. The CDR3 length is 15 residues. The CDR3: CASSLESGGDTEAFF. CDR3 nucleotide sequence: TGTGCCAGCAGCTTAGAGTCGGGGGGGGACACTGAAGCTTTCTTT.

CDR3 in DNA: TGTGCCAGTACCTCCGGTGGCCGCCTAGGTAGAGAAAAACTGTTTTTT. It encodes CASTSGGRLGREKLFF. The genes are TRBV19 and TRBJ1-4; D not certain. The CDR3 length is 16 residues. V shed 7 bases and J shed 8 bases, with 23 bases lying between them. The germline CDR1 and CDR2 sequences are LNHDA and SQIVND (reference sequence). Complete variable domain (other parts from reference TRBV19 and TRBJ1-4): DGGITQSPKYLFRKEGQNVTLSCEQNLNHDAMYWYRQDPGQGLRLIYYSQIVNDFQKGDIAEGYSVSREKKESFPLTVTSAQKNPTAFYLCASTSGGRLGREKLFFGSGTQLSVL.

CDR3 nucleotide sequence: TGTGCCAGCAGCTTGCAGCAGGGAATGAACACTGAAGCTTTCTTT. It encodes CASSLQQGMNTEAFF. The chain combines TRBV11-3 with TRBJ1-1; weak D call: TRBD1 (5 bases). V was pared by 3 bases and J by 0 bases, with 11 bases between. Looked up from germline, CDR1 is SGHNT and CDR2 is YENEEA. The CDR3 is 15 residues long.

V and J are TRBV5-1 and TRBJ1-2; TRBD1 agrees at 11 bases. V shed 5 bases, J shed 4 bases, and the junction held 7 bases outside the gene matches. Germline V CDR1 and CDR2: SGHRS, YFSETQ. This CDR3 region has 15 residues. CDR3 amino acids: CASRPGTGGAYGYTF. The CDR3 DNA reads TGCGCCAGCAGACCAGGGACAGGGGGAGCCTATGGCTACACCTTC.

In regard to this clone: The junction does not match germline at one end; this may be a read error. V usage is TRBV7-7 and J usage is TRBJ2-2; 7 nucleotides agree with TRBD1. Germline V lookup: CDR1 SSHAT, CDR2 FNYEAQ (reference sequence). The CDR3 loop spans 18 amino acids. The DNA of the CDR3 is TGTGCTAGCAGCACCCTGCGATCCGGGACAGTGAACACCGGGGAGCTGTTTTTT. This encodes CASSTLRSGTVNTGELFF.

The CDR3 sequence is CASSELSYSNQPQHF. CDR3 coding DNA: TGTGCCAGCAGTGAACTTTCTTATAGCAATCAGCCCCAGCATTTT. V is TRBV6-1 and J is TRBJ1-5; no clear D. This CDR3 is built from 15 residues. From germline, CDR1 is MNHNS and CDR2 SASEGT. Trimming removed 2 bases from V and 0 bases from J, with 8 bases in between.

CDR3 protein: CASSQTTPRGAPLHF. The CDR3 bases are TGTGCCAGCAGCCAAACGACTCCTCGGGGGGCACCCCTCCACTTT. The chain recombines TRBV7-6 with TRBJ1-6, with a possible D match to TRBD1 (5 bases). Germline CDR1 is SGHVS and CDR2 is FNYEAQ. The ends were cut back, 5 bases at V and 11 bases at J, with 19 bases in the middle. This CDR3 spans 15 amino acids.

This chain's CDR3 is CSVSDRFQETQYF. The CDR3 coding sequence is TGCAGCGTTTCGGACAGATTCCAAGAGACCCAGTACTTC. V is TRBV29-1 and J is TRBJ2-5; D might be TRBD1 (6 bases). The CDR3 length is 13 residues. The V end lost 5 bases, the J end lost 1 base, and 11 bases lay between the germline ends. Germline V gene data show CDR1 as SQVTM and CDR2 as ANQGSEA.

The CDR3 here is CASSYGRVETQYF. The CDR3 DNA reads as TGTGCCAGCAGTTACGGCAGGGTAGAGACCCAGTACTTC. The V call is TRBV6-5, the J call TRBJ2-5, with a tentative D call TRBD1 (5 bases). V was clipped by 2 bases and J by 4 bases, with 8 bases between them. Germline CDR1 MNHEY, CDR2 SVGAGI. The CDR3 spans 13 residues.

In this sample, this clone turned up once. The rearrangement links TRBV29-1 to TRBJ2-1, with D perhaps matching TRBD1 (6 bases). The length of the CDR3 is 14 residues. The germline gives CDR1 SQVTM, CDR2 ANQGSEA. V lost 6 bases to trimming and J lost 0 bases, with 12 bases between them. In nucleotides, the CDR3 is TGCAGCGTGGATCCGGGACACTCCTACAATGAGCAGTTCTTC. Its translation: CSVDPGHSYNEQFF.

V usage is TRBV14 and J usage is TRBJ2-3; the match to TRBD2 covers 10 bases. Germline V lookup: CDR1 SGHDN, CDR2 FVKESK. With 0 bases clipped from V and 2 bases from J, the junction kept 8 bases outside the gene matches. There are 18 residues in the CDR3. CDR3 sequence reads: CASSQDSSGRGLTDTQYF. CDR3 DNA sequence: TGTGCCAGCAGCCAAGATTCCAGCGGGAGGGGCCTCACAGATACGCAGTATTTT.

V gene TRBV5-1 combines with J gene TRBJ2-5; 16 bases are a match to TRBD2. The trim removed 4 bases at V and 5 bases at J, leaving 8 bases unmatched. There are 17 residues in the CDR3. CDR1 and CDR2 (germline): SGHRS, YFSETQ. The CDR3 bases are TGCGCCAGCAGCCTTGGGACTAGCGGGAGGGCCGGCGAGACCCAGTACTTC. This gives the protein CASSLGTSGRAGETQYF.

V gene TRBV10-1 combines with J gene TRBJ2-3, with unresolved D. Trimming removed 0 bases from V and 0 bases from J, with 13 bases in between. This CDR3 has 17 residues. Germline values: CDR1 WNHNN, CDR2 SYGVQD (reference sequence). The DNA for the CDR3 is TGCGCCAGCAGTGAGTCGAAACCAGGTTCAAGCACAGATACGCAGTATTTT. Residues: CASSESKPGSSTDTQYF.

The chain's CDR3 is CASSLGSVNVYNEQFF. The CDR3 nucleotides read TGCGCCAGCAGCTTGGGGAGCGTTAATGTCTACAATGAGCAGTTCTTC. The V gene is TRBV5-1, the J gene TRBJ2-1; D gene uncertain. Trimming stripped 0 bases from V and 3 bases from J, with 13 bases between. Germline V gene lookup returns CDR1 SGHRS and CDR2 YFSETQ. The CDR3 has 16 residues. Variable domain in full (rest from reference TRBV5-1 and TRBJ2-1): KAGVTQTPRYLIKTRGQQVTLSCSPISGHRSVSWYQQTPGQGLQFLFEYFSETQRNKGNFPGRFSGRQFSNSRSEMNVSTLELGDSALYLCASSLGSVNVYNEQFFGPGTRLTVL.

V gene TRBV15 combines with J gene TRBJ1-1, with D tentatively TRBD1 (5 bases). The CDR3 spans 15 residues. Per germline, CDR1 LNHNV and CDR2 YYDKDF (reference sequence). Deletions cut 1 base from V and 0 bases from J, with 9 bases between. The CDR3 is CATSRGAGLNTEAFF. The CDR3 DNA reads TGTGCCACCAGCAGAGGGGCAGGGTTGAACACTGAAGCTTTCTTT.

In its sample, this clone was seen a few times. The genes are TRBV5-1 and TRBJ1-2, with TRBD1 matching 7 bases. Trimming took 6 bases from V and 10 from J; bases not matched to a gene: 15. CDR1 and CDR2 (germline): SGHRS, YFSETQ. The CDR3 extends over 14 amino acids. The CDR3 here is CASTSGGGLSSYTF. The CDR3 DNA reads TGCGCCAGCACCTCAGGGGGAGGATTATCCTCCTACACCTTC.

This clone was seen a few times. The chain combines TRBV10-2 with TRBJ1-2, with a tentative D call TRBD1 (5 bases). This CDR3 spans 14 amino acids. Per the germline V gene, CDR1 is WSHSY and CDR2 is SAAADI. Trimming cost V 0 bases and J 3 bases, with 8 bases left between them. CDR3 protein: CASSESGTYYGYTF. CDR3 coding DNA: TGCGCCAGCAGTGAGTCCGGGACTTACTATGGCTACACCTTC.

V and J are TRBV15 and TRBJ1-2; D is possibly TRBD1 (6 bases). Germline-derived CDR1 and CDR2 are LNHNV and YYDKDF (reference sequence). This CDR3 is built from 13 residues. Trimming pared 3 bases from V and 7 bases from J, leaving 12 bases between. The CDR3 DNA follows: TGTGCCACCAGCAGTGGGGACAAGTGTGGCTACACCTTC. This translates into CATSSGDKCGYTF.

The gene calls are TRBV7-9 and TRBJ1-1; D is unclear. Germline CDR1 is SEHNR and CDR2 is FQNEAQ (reference sequence). The CDR3 has 15 residues. Trimming cost V 2 bases and J 4 bases, with 14 bases left between them. The chain's CDR3 is CASSLTGKGSTEAFF. The CDR3 DNA reads TGTGCCAGCAGCTTAACGGGAAAAGGGTCCACTGAAGCTTTCTTT.

The V and J genes are TRBV9 and TRBJ2-1; a weak D match, TRBD2 (6 bases). The germline CDR1 and CDR2 sequences are SGDLS and YYNGEE. This CDR3 region has 15 residues. The V gene lost 3 bases and the J gene lost 7 bases, with 17 bases spanning the gap. As DNA, the CDR3 is TGTGCCAGCAGCGCCCGGGAGACCCCGGGTAATGAGCAGTTCTTC. This translates into CASSARETPGNEQFF.

The rearrangement links TRBV4-2 to TRBJ1-2; 7 positions match TRBD1. Germline loops: CDR1 LGHNA, CDR2 YNFKEQ. J gave up 3 bases and V 0 bases, and 1 base lay outside the gene matches. The CDR3 has 14 amino acids. CDR3 nucleotides: TGTGCCAGCAGCCAAGATGGGACAGACTATGGCTACACCTTC. This sequence encodes CASSQDGTDYGYTF.

Points on this clone: The sample carries other DNA sequences with the same CDR3. The rearrangement uses TRBV15 and TRBJ1-3, with a possible D match to TRBD1 (5 bases). The CDR3 runs 15 residues. CDR1 LNHNV and CDR2 YYDKDF come from the germline V gene (reference sequence). Trimming cost V 0 bases and J 2 bases, with 8 bases left between them. CDR3 amino acids: CATSRDPGAGNTIYF. The DNA of the CDR3 is TGTGCCACCAGCAGAGATCCGGGGGCTGGAAACACCATATATTTT.

This clone has a single count. The V gene is TRBV7-6, the J gene TRBJ2-1, with 14 positions matching TRBD2. The length of the CDR3 is 15 residues. V lost 4 bases, J lost 10 bases, and 6 bases stayed unmatched. CDR1 is SGHVS, CDR2 FNYEAQ, per germline. CDR3 region: CASSSTSGGAQEQFF. As DNA, the CDR3 is TGTGCCAGCAGCTCGACTAGCGGGGGGGCCCAGGAGCAGTTCTTC. Together with reference TRBV7-6 and TRBJ2-1, the CDR3 gives the full variable domain: GAGVSQSPRYKVTKRGQDVALRCDPISGHVSLYWYRQALGQGPEFLTYFNYEAQQDKSGLPNDRFSAERPEGSISTLTIQRTEQRDSAMYRCASSSTSGGAQEQFFGPGTRLTVL.

The chain links TRBV4-3 to TRBJ2-2, with D possibly TRBD2 on 6 matching bases. V gave up 4 bases and J gave up 2 bases, with 11 bases separating them. The CDR3 extends over 15 amino acids. Germline V CDR1 and CDR2: LGHNA, YSLEER. Here the CDR3 DNA reads TGCGCCAGCAGCCCGGTGGGGGGTAACACCGGGGAGCTGTTTTTT. Its protein product is CASSPVGGNTGELFF.

This chain links TRBV5-1 with TRBJ2-5; tentatively, D is TRBD1 (5 bases). The V gene's germline CDR1 is SGHRS and CDR2 YFSETQ. The CDR3 consists of 13 residues. V lost 3 bases and J 2 bases, leaving 8 bases between the germline ends. The CDR3 loop is CASSSGWQETQYF. CDR3 in DNA: TGCGCCAGCAGCTCAGGGTGGCAAGAGACCCAGTACTTC.